This T cell receptor (beta chain) was sequenced in a study of shared clonotypes between healthy human individuals. Terminally differentiated effector memory CD45RA+ cells were excluded from the naive CD8 cells, which were CD45RO-negative and positively selected for CCR7. CDR1 is SGHDT and CDR2 is YYEEEE in the germline V gene. V lost 2 bases and J lost 7; bases outside the gene matches: 4. The CDR3 is 16 residues long. Assay used: immunoSEQ multiplex PCR; TCRdb lists only in-frame clones, some missing. This sample has approximately 720,000 clones, with roughly 94% found just once. A remark on this clone: The antigen remains unidentified.

Study results and limitations: Incompleteness in sorted-subset sequencing, despite large depth, was shown by rarefaction. Blood was the sole source, and tissue repertoires probably differ.

This chain joins TRBV5-6 and TRBJ2-1, with TRBD2 matching 15 bases. This TCR derives from a man aged 30 to 39 in good health. The sequenced material came from naive CD8+ T cells sorted from blood. The CDR3 protein is CASSFTGLAGGNEQFF. The CDR3 DNA reads as TGTGCCAGCAGCTTTACGGGACTAGCGGGAGGTAATGAGCAGTTCTTC.